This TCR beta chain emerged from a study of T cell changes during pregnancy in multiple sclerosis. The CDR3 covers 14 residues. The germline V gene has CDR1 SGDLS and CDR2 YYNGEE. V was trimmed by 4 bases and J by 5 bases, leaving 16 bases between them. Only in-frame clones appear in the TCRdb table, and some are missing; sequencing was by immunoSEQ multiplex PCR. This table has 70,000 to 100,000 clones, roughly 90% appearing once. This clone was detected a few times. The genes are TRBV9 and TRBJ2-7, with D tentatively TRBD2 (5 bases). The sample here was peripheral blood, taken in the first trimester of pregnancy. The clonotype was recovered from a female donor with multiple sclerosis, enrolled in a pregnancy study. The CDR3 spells CASSSRASIHEQYF. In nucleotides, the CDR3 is TGTGCCAGCAGCTCCCGGGCTAGCATCCACGAGCAGTACTTC.